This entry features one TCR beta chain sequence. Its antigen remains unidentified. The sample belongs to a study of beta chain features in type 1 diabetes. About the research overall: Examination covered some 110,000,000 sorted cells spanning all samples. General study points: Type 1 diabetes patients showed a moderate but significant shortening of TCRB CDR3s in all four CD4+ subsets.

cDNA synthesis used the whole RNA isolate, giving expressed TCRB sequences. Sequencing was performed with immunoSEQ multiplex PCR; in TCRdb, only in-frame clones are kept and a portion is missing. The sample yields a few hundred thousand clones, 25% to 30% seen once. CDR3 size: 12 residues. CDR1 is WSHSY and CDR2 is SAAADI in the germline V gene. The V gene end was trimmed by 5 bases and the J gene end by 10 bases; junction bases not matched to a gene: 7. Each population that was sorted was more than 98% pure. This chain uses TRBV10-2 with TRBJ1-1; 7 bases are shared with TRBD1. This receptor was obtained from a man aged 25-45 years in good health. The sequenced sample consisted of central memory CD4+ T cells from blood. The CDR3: CASSRQGEGAFF. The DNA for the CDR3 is TGCGCCAGCAGTCGACAGGGAGAAGGAGCTTTCTTT.